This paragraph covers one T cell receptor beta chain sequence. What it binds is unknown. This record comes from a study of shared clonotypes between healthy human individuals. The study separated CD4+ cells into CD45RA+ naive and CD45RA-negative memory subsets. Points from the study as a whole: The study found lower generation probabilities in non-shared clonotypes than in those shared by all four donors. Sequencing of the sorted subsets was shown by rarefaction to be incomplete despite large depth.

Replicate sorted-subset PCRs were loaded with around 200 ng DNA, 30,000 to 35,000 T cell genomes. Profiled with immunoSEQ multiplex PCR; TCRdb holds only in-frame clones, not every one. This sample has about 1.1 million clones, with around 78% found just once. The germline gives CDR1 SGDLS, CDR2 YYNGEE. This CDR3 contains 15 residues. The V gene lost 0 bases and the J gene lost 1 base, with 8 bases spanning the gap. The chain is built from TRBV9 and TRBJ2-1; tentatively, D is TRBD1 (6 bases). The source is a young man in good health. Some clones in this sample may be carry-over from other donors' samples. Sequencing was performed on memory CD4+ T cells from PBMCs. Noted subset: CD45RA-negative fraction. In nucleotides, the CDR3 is TGTGCCAGCAGCGTAGCAGGGGAATCCTACAATGAGCAGTTCTTC. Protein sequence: CASSVAGESYNEQFF.